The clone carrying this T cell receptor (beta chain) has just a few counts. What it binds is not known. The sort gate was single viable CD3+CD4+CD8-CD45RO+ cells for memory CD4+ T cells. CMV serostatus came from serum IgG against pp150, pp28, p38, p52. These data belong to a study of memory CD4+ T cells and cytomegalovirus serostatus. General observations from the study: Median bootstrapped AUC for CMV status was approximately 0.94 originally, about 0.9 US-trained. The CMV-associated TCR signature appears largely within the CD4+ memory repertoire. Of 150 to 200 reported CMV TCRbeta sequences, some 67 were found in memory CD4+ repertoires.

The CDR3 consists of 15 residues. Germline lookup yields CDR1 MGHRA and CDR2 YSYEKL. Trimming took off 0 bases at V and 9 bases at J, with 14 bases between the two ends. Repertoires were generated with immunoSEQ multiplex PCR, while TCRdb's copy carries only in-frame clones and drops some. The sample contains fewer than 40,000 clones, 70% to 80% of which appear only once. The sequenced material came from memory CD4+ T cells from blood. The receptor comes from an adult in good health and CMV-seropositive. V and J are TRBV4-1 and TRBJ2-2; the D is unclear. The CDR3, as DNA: TGCGCCAGCAGCCAAGACTATCTAGTTACCCGGGAGCTGTTTTTT. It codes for CASSQDYLVTRELFF.